The 5 T cell receptor beta chains in this list originate from one sample, sequenced in a study of B cell selection in AIRE deficiency. The table came from immunoSEQ multiplex PCR; TCRdb's copy has only in-frame clones and leaves some out. The sample consists of fewer than 30,000 clones, approximately 97% of them appearing once. The sorted conventional CD4 T cells were gated as CD4+CD127+. Sequencing input: conventional CD4+ T cells sorted from PBMCs. The receptors originated from a human donor with AIRE deficiency.

The rearrangement uses TRBV19 and TRBJ2-6; 7 bases are shared with TRBD1. The germline V gene has CDR1 LNHDA and CDR2 SQIVND (reference sequence). The CDR3 is 18 residues long. V gave up 5 bases and J gave up 0 bases; unmatched junction bases: 10. CDR3 in amino acids: CASSSQGWSLSGANVLTF. In DNA, the CDR3 is TGTGCCAGTAGTTCACAGGGGTGGTCCCTCTCTGGGGCCAACGTCCTGACTTTC.

The chain combines TRBV4-3 with TRBJ2-6; no definite D call. CDR3 length: 17 residues. V was cut by 0 bases and J by 2 bases, with 11 bases left in between. Germline V lookup: CDR1 LGHNA, CDR2 YSLEER. CDR3 region: CASSQEDLGTGANVLTF. The CDR3 DNA follows: TGCGCCAGCAGCCAAGAAGACCTTGGAACTGGGGCCAACGTCCTGACTTTC.

The genes are TRBV18 and TRBJ2-1, with TRBD2 matching 9 bases. The germline V gene encodes CDR1 KGHSH and CDR2 LQKENI. The V segment lost 6 bases and the J segment 5 bases; nucleotides outside the gene matches: 11. The CDR3 runs to 16 residues. The CDR3 is CASSRMRVAGDNEQFF. CDR3 nucleotide sequence: TGTGCCAGCTCCCGGATGAGGGTAGCGGGGGACAATGAGCAGTTCTTC.

This clone was recorded only once. The V and J genes are TRBV29-1 and TRBJ2-1; 10 bases map to TRBD1. Germline loops: CDR1 SQVTM, CDR2 ANQGSEA. This CDR3 has 13 amino acids. Unmatched junction bases numbered 3, after V lost 6 bases and J lost 4 bases. CDR3 in DNA: TGCAGCGTCCGGACAGGGGGGTACAATGAGCAGTTCTTC. Translation: CSVRTGGYNEQFF.

The gene calls are TRBV28 and TRBJ2-2, with D possibly TRBD1 on 6 matching bases. V lost 8 bases, J lost 4 bases, and 20 bases lay in between. Germline V gene sequence: CDR1 MDHEN, CDR2 SYDVKM. The CDR3 has 16 amino acids. The CDR3 spells CASRGWGPQVTGELFF. The CDR3 DNA follows: TGTGCCAGCCGCGGTTGGGGGCCTCAGGTCACCGGGGAGCTGTTTTTT.